This T cell receptor (beta chain) originates from a study of PD-1 blockade in classical Hodgkin lymphoma. TCRdb keeps only in-frame clones here, not all; method: immunoSEQ multiplex PCR. Found here are around 21,000 clones, roughly 84% of them singletons; the top ten hold about 7%. With respect to this clone: Its antigen is unknown.

This CDR3 has 16 residues. The germline gives CDR1 MNHEY, CDR2 SMNVEV (reference sequence). Losses at the gene ends were 2 bases for V and 5 bases for J; bases not matched to a gene: 8. Time point: cycle 4 day 1 (C4D1), after more than five weeks of nivolumab. All patients relapsed after autologous stem cell transplantation, and brentuximab vedotin exposure varied. Investigators obtained CD8+ T cells from thawed PBMCs by magnetic negative selection. Patients reached a best response of complete response, partial response or progressive disease. Overall study results and limits: CD4+ TCR diversity climbed significantly by C4D1, unlike CD8+ TCR diversity. Complete responders' diversity at baseline resembled that of newly diagnosed patients.

This sample comprised CD8+ T cells from blood, obtained before the fourth cycle of nivolumab. The gene calls are TRBV27 and TRBJ2-3, with 9 bases fitting TRBD2. This clonotype originated in a human donor with classical Hodgkin lymphoma. CDR3 protein: CASSLGVAGGQDTQYF. The CDR3 coding sequence is TGTGCCAGCAGTTTAGGGGTGGCGGGGGGGCAAGATACGCAGTATTTT.